The rows below give T cell receptor beta chains drawn from one sample of a study of cytomegalovirus exposure and HLA in healthy donors. The assay was immunoSEQ multiplex PCR, and TCRdb's table has in-frame clones only and misses some. Its listing shows tens of thousands of clones. The sequencing sample was made of PBMCs. These receptors all stem from a man between 18 and 35 years old in good health and CMV-seropositive. The CDR3 runs from the conserved cysteine through the conserved F or W. A D gene is named only where the DNA matches it firmly.

d_call | j_call | v_call | cdr3_aa | cdr3_nt
TRBD2 | TRBJ2-2 | TRBV5-1 | CASSLLSGKGYTGELFF | TGCGCCAGCAGCTTGCTGAGCGGGAAAGGGTACACCGGGGAGCTGTTTTTT
TRBD2 | TRBJ2-5 | TRBV19 | CARSGEQDGRAAQYF | TGTGCCAGGTCCGGGGAGCAGGACGGGAGGGCCGCGCAGTACTTC
TRBD2 | TRBJ2-3 | TRBV5-4 | CASSPLRTSGTDTQYF | TGTGCCAGCAGCCCCCTCAGGACTAGCGGCACAGATACGCAGTATTTT
. | TRBJ2-7 | TRBV29-1 | CSVEATGDYEQYF | TGCAGCGTTGAAGCGACAGGAGACTACGAGCAGTACTTC
TRBD1 | TRBJ2-6 | TRBV5-6 | CASSWGQTGANVLTF | TGTGCCAGCAGCTGGGGACAGACTGGGGCCAACGTCCTGACTTTC
. | TRBJ1-5 | TRBV6-1 | CASSSLGESNQPQHF | TGTGCCAGCAGTTCCCTAGGGGAAAGCAATCAGCCCCAGCATTTT
. | TRBJ1-4 | TRBV28 | CASSAYRNSNEKLFF | TGTGCCAGCAGTGCCTACAGAAACTCTAATGAAAAACTGTTTTTT
TRBD1 | TRBJ2-2 | TRBV28 | CASRGQGNPGELFF | TGTGCCAGCAGGGGACAGGGGAACCCCGGGGAGCTGTTTTTT
. | TRBJ2-1 | TRBV29-1 | CSPSGPAGKLYNEQFF | TGCAGCCCCAGTGGGCCCGCAGGGAAATTATACAATGAGCAGTTCTTC
. | TRBJ2-7 | TRBV27 | CASSLGWGAYEQYF | TGTGCCAGCAGTTTAGGATGGGGGGCCTACGAGCAGTACTTC
TRBD2 | TRBJ2-2 | TRBV4-1 | CASSQERSGTGTGELFF | TGCGCCAGCAGCCAAGAGCGTAGCGGGACGGGCACCGGGGAGCTGTTTTTT
TRBD1 | TRBJ2-7 | TRBV6-1 | CASSPQTGADYEQYF | TGTGCCAGCAGTCCACAGACAGGGGCCGACTACGAGCAGTACTTC
. | TRBJ2-7 | TRBV27 | CASSYISGIEQYF | TGTGCCAGCAGTTATATTTCGGGAATCGAGCAGTACTTC
TRBD2 | TRBJ2-2 | TRBV13 | CASSRNLAGGPSNTGELFF | TGTGCCAGCAGCCGCAACCTAGCGGGAGGGCCGTCGAACACCGGGGAGCTGTTTTTT
TRBD1 | TRBJ2-3 | TRBV6-1 | CATGTGGTDTQYF | TGTGCCACCGGGACAGGGGGCACAGATACGCAGTATTTT
TRBD1 | TRBJ1-2 | TRBV5-1 | CASSPLQGAGYGYTF | TGCGCCAGCAGCCCTCTACAGGGGGCTGGGTATGGCTACACCTTC
TRBD1 | TRBJ1-6 | TRBV11-2 | CASTLWGQGTSPLHF | TGTGCCAGCACCCTATGGGGACAGGGAACTTCACCCCTCCACTTT
TRBD2 | TRBJ2-3 | TRBV6-1 | CASRGTSGYTDTQYF | TGTGCCAGCAGGGGGACTAGCGGGTACACAGATACGCAGTATTTT
. | TRBJ2-7 | TRBV30 | CAWSKVSGSYEQYF | TGTGCCTGGAGTAAGGTCTCAGGGTCCTACGAGCAGTACTTC
TRBD2 | TRBJ2-1 | TRBV2 | CASSGVAGGPYNEQFF | TGTGCCAGCAGTGGAGTAGCGGGAGGTCCCTACAATGAGCAGTTCTTC
. | TRBJ1-2 | TRBV10-2 | CASSPIRGGYTF | TGCGCCAGCAGCCCTATCAGGGGAGGCTACACCTTC
TRBD2 | TRBJ2-7 | TRBV7-8 | CASSLTGLAHGTYEQYF | TGTGCCAGCAGCCTAACGGGACTAGCGCATGGTACCTACGAGCAGTACTTC
TRBD1 | TRBJ1-2 | TRBV7-9 | CASTGQGGMNGYTF | TGTGCCAGCACCGGACAGGGGGGTATGAATGGCTACACCTTC
. | TRBJ1-1 | TRBV6-1 | CASSGHGGHEAFF | TGTGCCAGCAGTGGACACGGAGGGCATGAAGCTTTCTTT
TRBD2 | TRBJ2-1 | TRBV2 | CASSELAGGFNEQFF | TGTGCCAGCAGTGAATTGGCGGGAGGGTTCAATGAGCAGTTCTTC
. | TRBJ2-1 | TRBV25-1 | CASSESPGALNEQFF | TGTGCCAGCAGTGAATCCCCAGGGGCCCTCAATGAGCAGTTCTTC
TRBD1 | TRBJ1-5 | TRBV30 | CAWSAQGHQPQHF | TGTGCCTGGAGTGCACAGGGGCATCAGCCCCAGCATTTT
TRBD2 | TRBJ2-2 | TRBV4-2 | CASSQEIAGSGELFF | TGTGCCAGCAGCCAAGAGATAGCGGGTTCCGGGGAGCTGTTTTTT
. | TRBJ1-1 | TRBV7-9 | CASSLSEGTEAFF | TGTGCCAGCAGCTTATCGGAGGGCACTGAAGCTTTCTTT
TRBD1 | TRBJ2-3 | TRBV19 | CASSPGQGSHTQYF | TGTGCCAGTAGTCCGGGACAGGGATCGCATACGCAGTATTTT
TRBD1 | TRBJ2-7 | TRBV7-9 | CASRSGTGSSYEQYF | TGTGCCAGCAGGTCCGGGACAGGGAGCTCCTACGAGCAGTACTTC
TRBD1 | TRBJ2-7 | TRBV15 | CATSAGGTGTIEQYF | TGTGCCACCAGCGCAGGTGGGACAGGTACTATCGAGCAGTACTTC
TRBD1 | TRBJ2-6 | TRBV5-1 | CASSLEGGPGANVLTF | TGCGCCAGCAGCTTGGAAGGGGGCCCTGGGGCCAACGTCCTGACTTTC
. | TRBJ2-7 | TRBV30 | CAWKRKSILRGQYF | TGTGCCTGGAAAAGGAAGTCCATCCTAAGAGGGCAGTACTTC
. | TRBJ1-1 | TRBV28 | CASTFSRVSNTEAFF | TGTGCCAGCACCTTCTCCAGGGTATCGAACACTGAAGCTTTCTTT
TRBD1 | TRBJ1-2 | TRBV30 | CALYRGTHYGYTF | TGTGCCTTATACAGGGGGACCCACTATGGCTACACCTTC
. | TRBJ2-2 | TRBV10-2 | CASSDLTGELFF | TGCGCCAGCAGTGATCTCACCGGGGAGCTGTTTTTT
. | TRBJ1-1 | TRBV18 | CASSPGGDRTEAFF | TGTGCCAGCTCACCAGGAGGGGATCGCACTGAAGCTTTCTTT
. | TRBJ1-6 | TRBV19 | CASSIETAFRSPLHF | TGTGCCAGTAGTATAGAGACAGCCTTCCGTTCACCCCTCCACTTT
TRBD1 | TRBJ1-1 | TRBV30 | CAWSVLRQGVIMNTEAFF | TGTGCCTGGAGTGTACTGAGGCAGGGGGTAATCATGAACACTGAAGCTTTCTTT
TRBD1 | TRBJ2-3 | TRBV4-1 | CASSPRTGATDTQYF | TGCGCCAGCAGCCCCCGGACAGGGGCCACAGATACGCAGTATTTT
TRBD1 | TRBJ1-4 | TRBV5-1 | CASSHNTGGGEKLFF | TGCGCCAGCAGCCATAACACAGGGGGCGGAGAAAAACTGTTTTTT
TRBD1 | TRBJ1-1 | TRBV6-1 | CASRDRGNTEAFF | TGTGCCAGCAGGGACAGGGGGAACACTGAAGCTTTCTTT
TRBD2 | TRBJ2-1 | TRBV7-9 | CASSVGRAGDNEQFF | TGTGCCAGCAGCGTCGGGAGGGCCGGAGACAATGAGCAGTTCTTC
. | TRBJ2-5 | TRBV2 | CASGGIRSTLGETQYF | TGTGCCAGCGGGGGGATAAGGAGCACCCTGGGGGAGACCCAGTACTTC
TRBD1 | TRBJ2-7 | TRBV19 | CASSSGSRDRGSYEQYF | TGTGCCAGTAGTAGCGGGAGCCGGGACAGGGGCTCCTACGAGCAGTACTTC
TRBD2 | TRBJ2-1 | TRBV11-2 | CASSFLGLAGVNEQFF | TGTGCCAGCAGCTTTCTTGGACTAGCGGGAGTCAATGAGCAGTTCTTC
. | TRBJ1-2 | TRBV6-1 | CASSESGYGYTF | TGTGCCAGCAGTGAATCAGGGTATGGCTACACCTTC
. | TRBJ1-5 | TRBV7-2 | CASAGGGNQPQHF | TGTGCCAGCGCGGGGGGGGGCAATCAGCCCCAGCATTTT
TRBD2 | TRBJ2-1 | TRBV6-4 | CATARTSGRDEQFF | TGTGCCACCGCACGGACTAGCGGGAGGGATGAGCAGTTCTTC
. | TRBJ1-5 | TRBV6-1 | CASRWTADSNQPQHF | TGTGCCAGCAGGTGGACAGCCGATAGCAATCAGCCCCAGCATTTT
TRBD2 | TRBJ2-2 | TRBV5-1 | CASSLDPAGVRTGELFF | TGCGCCAGCAGCTTGGACCCAGCGGGAGTAAGAACCGGGGAGCTGTTTTTT
TRBD2 | TRBJ2-1 | TRBV10-1 | CASSPGLANEQFF | TGCGCCAGCAGTCCTGGACTAGCAAATGAGCAGTTCTTC
TRBD1 | TRBJ2-5 | TRBV2 | CASSFRGRGETQYF | TGTGCCAGCAGTTTTAGGGGGCGCGGAGAGACCCAGTACTTC
TRBD2 | TRBJ2-2 | TRBV15 | CATSRDRASGKTGELFF | TGTGCCACCAGCAGAGATCGGGCTAGCGGGAAAACCGGGGAGCTGTTTTTT
. | TRBJ2-7 | TRBV10-3 | CAISDDNYEQYF | TGTGCCATCAGTGACGACAATTACGAGCAGTACTTC
. | TRBJ2-3 | TRBV7-9 | CASTPVAGADTQYF | TGTGCCAGCACCCCCGTGGCAGGGGCGGATACGCAGTATTTT
TRBD1 | TRBJ2-7 | TRBV2 | CASAGTGFYEQYF | TGTGCCAGCGCCGGGACAGGCTTCTACGAGCAGTACTTC
TRBD1 | TRBJ1-2 | TRBV6-6 | CASSYSGTGNYGYTF | TGTGCCAGCAGTTACTCCGGGACAGGGAACTATGGCTACACCTTC
. | TRBJ2-2 | TRBV5-1 | CASSRLDPDTGELFF | TGCGCCAGCAGCCGACTAGACCCGGACACCGGGGAGCTGTTTTTT